The 21 T cell receptor beta chains listed next were all sequenced from one sample in a study of shared clonotypes between healthy human individuals. Produced via immunoSEQ multiplex PCR; TCRdb's table is partial and in-frame only. The sample has roughly 410,000 clones; 95% to 97% are singletons. Sequencing input: memory CD8+ T cells sorted from blood. Subset denoted: CD45RO+ cells pooled with CCR7-negative TemRA cells. The source is a man aged 25 to 45 in good health.

The genes are TRBV30 and TRBJ2-1, with 7 bases lining up with TRBD2. The J segment lost 9 bases and the V segment lost 0 bases, leaving 14 bases of the junction unmatched. This CDR3 has 16 amino acids. CDR1 GTSNPN and CDR2 SVGIG come from the germline V gene (reference sequence). The DNA for the CDR3 is TGTGCCTGGAGTGTACTTGGTGGGAGGGCCTCTGGTGAGCAGTTCTTC. Protein: CAWSVLGGRASGEQFF.

V is TRBV28 and J is TRBJ2-5, with 11 bases aligning to TRBD2. CDR3 length equals 16 residues. Trimming cost V 3 bases and J 9 bases; bases outside gene matches: 12. Germline V gene sequence: CDR1 MDHEN, CDR2 SYDVKM. CDR3 coding DNA: TGTGCCAGCAGTTTCACCGGGACTAGCGGACAAAGGGCCCAGTACTTC. Its translation: CASSFTGTSGQRAQYF.

This chain uses TRBV7-2 with TRBJ2-7, with TRBD1 identical over 8 bases. CDR1 and CDR2 (germline): SGHTA, FQGNSA. V lost 3 bases and J lost 6; bases outside the gene matches: 4. CDR3 length: 13 residues. The CDR3 DNA follows: TGTGCCAGCAGCTTTCCCGACAGGGGCGAGCAGTACTTC. It specifies CASSFPDRGEQYF.

The rearrangement links TRBV4-2 to TRBJ2-3; TRBD2 might be the D (5 bases). This CDR3 is built from 19 residues. V lost 2 bases to trimming and J lost 2 bases, with 23 bases between them. Germline V lookup: CDR1 LGHNA, CDR2 YNFKEQ. CDR3 region: CASSQSDHSTRPFTDTQYF. The CDR3 DNA sequence: TGTGCCAGCAGCCAATCAGACCACTCTACTAGACCTTTCACAGATACGCAGTATTTT.

This chain links TRBV7-8 with TRBJ1-1; possible D gene TRBD1, 6 bases. Looked up from germline, CDR1 is SGHVS and CDR2 is FQNEAQ. Trimming left V 5 bases short and J 3 bases short, with 16 bases between. The CDR3 sequence is 15 residues long. CDR3 region: CASSPTWDTHTEAFF. CDR3 nucleotides: TGTGCCAGCAGCCCTACCTGGGACACGCACACTGAAGCTTTCTTT.

This clone was seen more than once but under ten times. V gene TRBV2 combines with J gene TRBJ1-5, with D uncertain. Trimming removed 7 bases at V and 2 bases at J, with 15 bases between. The CDR3 is 15 amino acids. From germline, CDR1 is SNHLY and CDR2 FYNNEI. The CDR3 region is CASTPERTGNQPQHF. CDR3 coding DNA: TGTGCCAGCACCCCAGAGAGGACCGGCAATCAGCCCCAGCATTTT.

The chain has TRBV7-8 and TRBJ2-7; no reliable D call. Trimming took 5 bases from V and 4 from J, leaving 12 bases between them. This CDR3 has 13 residues. Germline V gives CDR1 SGHVS, CDR2 FQNEAQ. The CDR3 coding sequence is TGTGCCAGCAGCCGAGGCAGCGTTTACGAGCAGTACTTC. The encoded protein is CASSRGSVYEQYF.

The chain couples TRBV19 to TRBJ2-2; D gene unclear. The V gene lost 5 bases and the J gene lost 6 bases, with 13 bases spanning the gap. Germline V gene data show CDR1 as LNHDA and CDR2 as SQIVND (reference sequence). There are 14 residues in the CDR3. The CDR3 protein is CASSPRLSSGELFF. CDR3 coding DNA: TGTGCCAGTAGTCCTCGATTATCGTCCGGGGAGCTGTTTTTT.

This clone was seen a single time. The V gene is TRBV7-9, the J gene TRBJ2-7, with TRBD2 as a possible D gene (6 bases). CDR3 length: 16 residues. Germline CDR1 is SEHNR and CDR2 is FQNEAQ (reference sequence). Trimming stripped 1 base from V and 1 base from J, with 14 bases between. The CDR3 loop is CASSLGSVGGSYEQYF. CDR3 bases: TGTGCCAGCAGCTTAGGATCCGTTGGAGGGTCCTACGAGCAGTACTTC.

The chain has TRBV4-2 and TRBJ2-1, with 11 bases aligning to TRBD2. V was pared by 5 bases and J by 6 bases, with 6 bases of the junction left unmatched. This CDR3 is 15 amino acids long. Germline V gene lookup returns CDR1 LGHNA and CDR2 YNFKEQ. CDR3 nucleotides: TGTGCCAGCAGCTCACTCACTAGCGGGAGCAATGAGCAGTTCTTC. Translation: CASSSLTSGSNEQFF.

The CDR3 spells CASNRGSYNEQFF. CDR3 nucleotide sequence: TGTGCCAGTAACCGGGGTAGCTACAATGAGCAGTTCTTC. J is TRBJ2-1 and V is TRBV19; possible D gene TRBD2, 5 bases. Trimming pared 7 bases from V and 3 bases from J, leaving 10 bases between. Germline CDR1 and CDR2: LNHDA and SQIVND (reference sequence). This CDR3 has 13 amino acids.

The gene calls are TRBV25-1 and TRBJ1-4; D is possibly TRBD1 (5 bases). Germline-derived CDR1 and CDR2 are MGHDK and SYGVNS. This CDR3 is 14 amino acids long. V dropped 1 base and J dropped 8 bases, with 11 bases sitting between them. The CDR3 DNA follows: TGTGCCAGCAGTGAATGGGGGTCCACCGAAAAACTGTTTTTT. This sequence encodes CASSEWGSTEKLFF.

This chain links TRBV30 with TRBJ2-1; the match to TRBD1 covers 7 bases. Germline CDR1 reads GTSNPN; CDR2 reads SVGIG (reference sequence). The CDR3 totals 15 residues. J was trimmed by 5 bases and V by 4 bases; bases with no gene match: 11. This CDR3 reads CAWKVVGTANNEQFF. DNA of the CDR3: TGTGCCTGGAAGGTCGTCGGGACAGCTAACAATGAGCAGTTCTTC.

The chain links TRBV5-6 to TRBJ1-3, with D unresolved. The CDR3 is 14 amino acids. Germline values: CDR1 SGHDT, CDR2 YYEEEE. V lost 0 bases and J 0 bases, leaving 4 bases between the germline ends. In nucleotides, the CDR3 is TGTGCCAGCAGCTTGGGGTACTCTGGAAACACCATATATTTT. This translates into CASSLGYSGNTIYF.

This chain links TRBV15 with TRBJ2-5; D is perhaps TRBD1 (5 bases). The CDR3 has 15 amino acids. Per germline, CDR1 LNHNV and CDR2 YYDKDF (reference sequence). The V and J ends lost 0 bases and 4 bases respectively, with 12 bases between them. CDR3 in DNA: TGTGCCACCAGCAGAGAACCAGGGTCGATAGAGACCCAGTACTTC. This encodes CATSREPGSIETQYF.

The chain links TRBV9 to TRBJ2-7; possibly TRBD2 for D (5 bases). The CDR3 totals 12 residues. V was shortened by 3 bases and J by 1 base, with 5 bases between the two germline ends. Looked up from germline, CDR1 is SGDLS and CDR2 is YYNGEE. The CDR3, as DNA: TGTGCCAGCAGCGGACTATCCTACGAGCAGTACTTC. Its translation is CASSGLSYEQYF.

V usage is TRBV15 and J usage is TRBJ2-1, with D possibly matching TRBD2 (5 bases). The length of the CDR3 is 13 residues. V was cut by 6 bases and J by 3 bases, with 9 bases left in between. Per germline, CDR1 LNHNV and CDR2 YYDKDF (reference sequence). The CDR3 sequence: CATREESYNEQFF. The DNA for the CDR3 is TGTGCCACCAGGGAGGAGAGCTACAATGAGCAGTTCTTC.

V and J are TRBV6-6 and TRBJ1-6, with 7 bases that match TRBD1. There are 13 residues in the CDR3. V dropped 11 bases and J dropped 9; count of bases not matched to a gene: 10. Looked up from germline, CDR1 is MNHNY and CDR2 is SVGAGI (reference sequence). For the CDR3, the DNA is TGTGCCTCGCGGGGACAGCGCTTTTCACCCCTCCACTTT. Its protein product is CASRGQRFSPLHF.

The V and J genes are TRBV19 and TRBJ2-3; 10 bases map to TRBD2. The ends lost 4 bases at V and 4 bases at J; junction bases unmatched: 2. The CDR3 spans 14 residues. Germline CDR1 LNHDA, CDR2 SQIVND (reference sequence). CDR3 region: CASSTSGRADTQYF. DNA of the CDR3: TGTGCCAGTAGTACTAGCGGGAGAGCAGATACGCAGTATTTT.

This clone was picked up one time. The rearrangement links TRBV28 to TRBJ2-5, with TRBD1 identical over 7 bases. The CDR3 is 16 amino acids. The trim removed 1 base at V and 3 bases at J, leaving 8 bases unmatched. Germline values: CDR1 MDHEN, CDR2 SYDVKM. This chain's CDR3 is CASSLFPGQAKETQYF. As DNA, the CDR3 is TGTGCCAGCAGTTTATTTCCCGGACAGGCTAAAGAGACCCAGTACTTC.

V is TRBV10-3 and J is TRBJ1-3; no firm D call. V dropped 0 bases and J dropped 4 bases, with 7 bases sitting between them. This CDR3 is built from 14 residues. Germline lookup yields CDR1 ENHRY and CDR2 SYGVKD. CDR3 in amino acids: CAISESNAGNTIYF. CDR3 bases: TGTGCCATCAGTGAGTCAAATGCCGGAAACACCATATATTTT.